Listed here are 23 T cell receptor beta chains from one sample, sequenced in a study of cytomegalovirus exposure and HLA in healthy donors. 13 Jbeta primers and 60 Vbeta primers were used for the PCR. Produced via immunoSEQ multiplex PCR; TCRdb's table is partial and in-frame only. The sample lists about 170,000 clones; around four fifths were seen once. What was sequenced was PBMCs. All receptors derive from a female donor in good health and CMV-seronegative.

The rearrangement links TRBV2 to TRBJ1-2, with D possibly TRBD1 on 5 matching bases. The CDR3 contains 12 residues. The ends were cut back, 6 bases at V and 5 bases at J, with 10 bases in the middle. Germline V gene lookup returns CDR1 SNHLY and CDR2 FYNNEI. CDR3: CASRDTFYGYTF. The CDR3, as DNA: TGTGCCAGCAGGGACACCTTTTATGGCTACACCTTC.

CDR3 region: CASSYQRGTAGYTF. As DNA, the CDR3 is TGTGCCAGCAGTTACCAGCGGGGGACAGCTGGCTACACCTTC. The chain links TRBV28 to TRBJ1-2; 7 bases fit TRBD1. Unmatched junction bases numbered 9, after V lost 4 bases and J lost 7 bases. CDR1 and CDR2 (germline): MDHEN, SYDVKM. The CDR3 is made up of 14 amino acids.

This rearrangement joins TRBV11-3 to TRBJ2-6; the match to TRBD1 covers 11 bases. V shed 5 bases and J 2 bases; nucleotides not matched to a gene: 5. Germline CDR1 and CDR2: SGHNT and YENEEA. The CDR3 is 17 amino acids. The CDR3 sequence is CASSPGQGAAGANVLTF. DNA of the CDR3: TGTGCCAGCAGCCCAGGACAGGGGGCGGCTGGGGCCAACGTCCTGACTTTC.

The chain employs TRBV28 and TRBJ1-1; 9 nucleotides line up with TRBD1. The CDR3 is 15 residues long. Unmatched junction bases numbered 6, after V lost 6 bases and J lost 1 base. Germline V gene data show CDR1 as MDHEN and CDR2 as SYDVKM. The CDR3, as DNA: TGTGCCAGCAGGGGGACAGGGAGGGGGAACACTGAAGCTTTCTTT. Its translation: CASRGTGRGNTEAFF.

The chain is built from TRBV6-5 and TRBJ1-2; 8 nucleotides match TRBD1. V lost 2 bases and J lost 7; bases outside the gene matches: 3. Germline V gene sequence: CDR1 MNHEY, CDR2 SVGAGI. The CDR3 loop spans 13 amino acids. The DNA of the CDR3 is TGTGCCAGCAGTTACGACAGGGGTGTTGGCTACACCTTC. The encoded protein is CASSYDRGVGYTF.

The CDR3 DNA is TGCAGCGCAGGCGAGGACAGGGGATCCTCGGCCCAGTACTTC. Translation: CSAGEDRGSSAQYF. The V gene is TRBV29-1, the J gene TRBJ2-5, with TRBD1 matching 9 bases. The length of the CDR3 is 14 residues. Per germline, CDR1 SQVTM and CDR2 ANQGSEA. V lost 7 bases to trimming and J lost 9 bases; unmatched junction nucleotides: 15.

This clone has only one observation. V gene TRBV2 combines with J gene TRBJ2-7; TRBD2 aligns across 10 bases. Germline CDR1 reads SNHLY; CDR2 reads FYNNEI. Germline trimming cut 3 bases from V and 2 bases from J; bases unmatched to any gene: 4. The CDR3 totals 15 residues. CDR3 DNA sequence: TGTGCCAGCAGTGATAGTCTAGCGGGAGCCTACGAGCAGTACTTC. Protein: CASSDSLAGAYEQYF.

The CDR3 region has the DNA TGTGCCAGCAGCTTGTTGAGGCTACCACAGGACTATGGCTACACCTTC. This sequence encodes CASSLLRLPQDYGYTF. The rearrangement links TRBV7-2 to TRBJ1-2; the D gene is possibly TRBD1 (5 bases). This CDR3 is 16 amino acids long. Per the germline V gene, CDR1 is SGHTA and CDR2 is FQGNSA. Trimming took 3 bases from V and 3 from J, leaving 17 bases between them.

V gene TRBV18 combines with J gene TRBJ1-6; perhaps TRBD1 as D (6 bases). Germline CDR1 KGHSH, CDR2 LQKENI. This CDR3 has 17 residues. V lost 6 bases and J 7 bases, leaving 22 bases between the germline ends. CDR3 nucleotides: TGTGCCAGCTCTCAAACAACAGGGAAAGGTTTGAATTCACCCCTCCACTTT. Translating it yields CASSQTTGKGLNSPLHF.

This clone was picked up a small number of times. The rearrangement joins TRBV2 to TRBJ1-1, with D unresolved. V gave up 7 bases and J gave up 3 bases, with 15 bases separating them. CDR1 is SNHLY and CDR2 is FYNNEI in the germline V gene. This CDR3 comprises 14 residues. The CDR3 DNA reads as TGTGCCAGCATCAACCGGGATAAGGACACTGAAGCTTTCTTT. Amino acids: CASINRDKDTEAFF.

The V call is TRBV28, the J call TRBJ1-5, with 9 bases lining up with TRBD1. The CDR3 length is 15 residues. Trimming removed 6 bases from V and 3 bases from J; junction bases left unmatched: 6. Germline CDR1 is MDHEN and CDR2 is SYDVKM. CDR3 DNA sequence: TGTGCCAGCAGCCCGGGACAGGGAATCAATCAGCCCCAGCATTTT. Protein sequence: CASSPGQGINQPQHF.

Note on this clone: Other DNA sequences of this sample code for an identical CDR3. This chain joins TRBV9 and TRBJ1-1, with D tentatively TRBD1 (5 bases). The ends were cut back, 2 bases at V and 8 bases at J, with 16 bases in the middle. The CDR3 covers 14 residues. Germline assignment: CDR1 SGDLS and CDR2 YYNGEE. This chain's CDR3 is CASSVTQTTAEAFF. The CDR3 DNA is TGTGCCAGCAGCGTCACCCAAACGACAGCCGAAGCTTTCTTT.

The chain joins TRBV28 to TRBJ1-1, with D possibly TRBD1 on 6 matching bases. Trimming took off 1 base at V and 0 bases at J, with 12 bases between the two ends. CDR3 size: 16 residues. CDR1 and CDR2 from the germline V gene are MDHEN and SYDVKM. CDR3 sequence: CASSLFQGMMNTEAFF. Written as DNA, the CDR3 is TGTGCCAGCAGTTTATTCCAGGGGATGATGAACACTGAAGCTTTCTTT.

The chain is built from TRBV7-8 and TRBJ2-7; the D gene is possibly TRBD2 (5 bases). Per the germline V gene, CDR1 is SGHVS and CDR2 is FQNEAQ. The CDR3 runs to 13 residues. Trimming stripped 0 bases from V and 2 bases from J, with 5 bases between. This CDR3 reads CASSLAGAYEQYF. The CDR3 bases are TGTGCCAGCAGCTTAGCGGGAGCCTACGAGCAGTACTTC.

The chain has TRBV29-1 and TRBJ2-2, with a tentative D call TRBD1 (5 bases). This CDR3 is 14 amino acids long. V was shortened by 4 bases and J by 4 bases, with 13 bases between the two germline ends. CDR1 SQVTM and CDR2 ANQGSEA come from the germline V gene. DNA of the CDR3: TGCAGCGTTGTTAAGGGGCCCCTCACCGGGGAGCTGTTTTTT. Amino acids: CSVVKGPLTGELFF.

The J gene is TRBJ2-1, the V gene TRBV2; D is possibly TRBD2 (6 bases). The CDR3 has 15 residues. Trimming took 7 bases from V and 2 from J, leaving 15 bases between them. Germline assignment: CDR1 SNHLY and CDR2 FYNNEI. The CDR3 bases are TGTGCCAGCACGGGTGCGGGGTTAACCTACAATGAGCAGTTCTTC. Its protein product is CASTGAGLTYNEQFF.

This clone has only one observation. The rearrangement links TRBV11-1 to TRBJ2-5, with D hard to call. Germline CDR1 and CDR2: SGHAT and FQDESV (reference sequence). The V end was cut by 5 bases, the J end by 4 bases, with 11 bases between. The CDR3 sequence is 13 residues long. In nucleotides, the CDR3 is TGTGCCAGCAGCCCCGCGAGGCGAGAGACCCAGTACTTC. Residues: CASSPARRETQYF.

The chain's CDR3 is CASRRGKSSYNEQFF. CDR3 sequence (DNA): TGTGCCAGCAGAAGGGGCAAGAGCTCCTACAATGAGCAGTTCTTC. This chain links TRBV6-5 with TRBJ2-1; a weak D match, TRBD1 (5 bases). Trimming removed 6 bases at V and 0 bases at J, with 12 bases between. The germline V gene has CDR1 MNHEY and CDR2 SVGAGI. This CDR3 region has 15 residues.

The CDR3 DNA reads TGCGCCAGCAGCCAAACAGGAAGCACACAGACCCAGTACTTC. Its protein product is CASSQTGSTQTQYF. The rearrangement links TRBV4-1 to TRBJ2-5; D perhaps matches TRBD1 (5 bases). Deletions cut 2 bases from V and 6 bases from J, with 13 bases between. The CDR3 extends over 14 amino acids. From germline, CDR1 is MGHRA and CDR2 YSYEKL.

The chain has TRBV30 and TRBJ1-1, with 8 bases lining up with TRBD1. The CDR3 loop spans 13 amino acids. Germline assignment: CDR1 GTSNPN and CDR2 SVGIG (reference sequence). V gave up 5 bases and J gave up 10 bases; unmatched junction bases: 12. CDR3 bases: TGTGCCTGGGGGCGAGGGACAGGCGTCGGAGCTTTCTTT. It specifies CAWGRGTGVGAFF.

The chain is built from TRBV10-3 and TRBJ2-7; 8 nucleotides line up with TRBD2. Germline assignment: CDR1 ENHRY and CDR2 SYGVKD. The J segment lost 2 bases and the V segment lost 0 bases, leaving 3 bases of the junction unmatched. This CDR3 is 15 amino acids long. CDR3 sequence: CAISESSGGAYEQYF. The CDR3 DNA follows: TGTGCCATCAGTGAGTCAAGCGGGGGAGCCTACGAGCAGTACTTC.

The chain carries TRBV30 and TRBJ1-1, with D maybe TRBD1 (6 bases). Trimming cost V 0 bases and J 3 bases, with 14 bases left between them. Germline assignment: CDR1 GTSNPN and CDR2 SVGIG (reference sequence). CDR3 length: 15 amino acids. The CDR3 reads CAWSVLGGVYTEAFF. The CDR3 region has the DNA TGTGCCTGGAGTGTACTAGGGGGGGTATACACTGAAGCTTTCTTT.

The V gene is TRBV7-6, the J gene TRBJ2-5, with TRBD2 matching over 13 bases. The CDR3 is made up of 13 amino acids. J gave up 5 bases and V 9 bases, and 3 bases lay outside the gene matches. Germline CDR1 and CDR2: SGHVS and FNYEAQ. The CDR3 DNA sequence: TGTGCCAGTTTGACTAGCGGGGGGGAGACCCAGTACTTC. Translated, it gives CASLTSGGETQYF.